One sample yielded the 18 T cell receptor beta chains listed below, sequenced in a study of early T cells in non-severe SARS-CoV-2 infection. TCRdb re-analysed the 5' RACE reads in MiXCR, keeping a single row per CDR3 protein. Of about 35,000 distinct CDR3 sequences listed, about 5.2% are singletons. The input for sequencing was whole blood, taken at baseline. The receptors originated from an adult who was a healthcare worker with PCR-confirmed SARS-CoV-2 infection or an uninfected control (not recorded which).

This clonotype was picked up many times. CDR3 coding DNA: TGTGCCAGTGGGACAGGGAATCAGCCCCAGCATTTT. Amino acid sequence: CASGTGNQPQHF. This chain uses TRBV28 with TRBJ1-5; TRBD1 matches 9 bases. Germline V lookup: CDR1 MDHEN, CDR2 SYDVKM. Germline trimming cut 9 bases from V and 4 bases from J; bases unmatched to any gene: 1. This CDR3 is 12 amino acids long.

This clonotype was picked up many times. This rearrangement joins TRBV3-1 to TRBJ2-7; the match to TRBD1 covers 8 bases. The germline V gene has CDR1 LGHDT and CDR2 YNNKEL (reference sequence). The CDR3 contains 15 residues. V lost 1 base to trimming and J lost 6 bases; unmatched junction nucleotides: 8. CDR3 protein: CASSQGTGGFREQYV. Written as DNA, the CDR3 is TGTGCCAGCAGCCAAGGAACAGGGGGGTTCCGCGAGCAGTACGTC.

This clonotype was picked up many times. The chain uses TRBV3-1 and TRBJ2-7; 7 bases are a match to TRBD2. The length of the CDR3 is 13 residues. Germline lookup yields CDR1 LGHDT and CDR2 YNNKEL (reference sequence). Losses at the gene ends were 4 bases for V and 7 bases for J; bases not matched to a gene: 7. In DNA, the CDR3 is TGTGCCAGCAGCCCGGGGCGGGGAGGGGAGCAGTACGTC. Its protein product is CASSPGRGGEQYV.

This clonotype was seen ten or more times. The chain is built from TRBV2 and TRBJ2-7, with a possible D match to TRBD2 (5 bases). V was pared by 4 bases and J by 6 bases, with 13 bases between. CDR1 is SNHLY, CDR2 FYNNEI, per germline. This CDR3 is 13 amino acids long. DNA of the CDR3: TGTGCCAGCAGTGTAGGACTCCGAATCGAGCAGTACTTC. It specifies CASSVGLRIEQYF.

In its sample, this clonotype was seen a few times. This chain joins TRBV11-2 and TRBJ2-5; no reliable D call. Trimming shortened V by 0 bases and J by 7 bases, and 12 bases separated the two germline ends. The CDR3 has 14 residues. Looked up from germline, CDR1 is SGHAT and CDR2 is FQNNGV. CDR3 nucleotide sequence: TGTGCCAGCAGCTTAGAGCGAGGCCTGGGGACCCAGTACTTC. This gives the protein CASSLERGLGTQYF.

In its sample, this clonotype was seen many times. The CDR3 is CASSPKRQGQRVNTGELFF. The CDR3 coding sequence is TGTGCCAGCAGCCCTAAGAGACAGGGCCAACGGGTGAACACCGGGGAGCTGTTTTTT. The chain recombines TRBV3-1 with TRBJ2-2; 7 bases agree with TRBD1. In germline, CDR1 is LGHDT, CDR2 YNNKEL (reference sequence). The CDR3 length is 19 residues. The J segment lost 1 base and the V segment lost 4 bases, leaving 15 bases of the junction unmatched.

The chain uses TRBV7-2 and TRBJ2-2; perhaps TRBD2 as D (5 bases). Between the trimmed V and J ends, which lost 4 bases and 5 bases, there was a span of 8 bases. CDR3 length: 13 amino acids. The germline CDR1 and CDR2 sequences are SGHTA and FQGNSA. DNA of the CDR3: TGTGCCAGCAGCTACCTAGCAACCGGGGAGCTGTTTTTT. Translated, it gives CASSYLATGELFF.

This clonotype occurred many times. The V call is TRBV25-1, the J call TRBJ2-1, with 10 positions matching TRBD2. The germline V gene encodes CDR1 MGHDK and CDR2 SYGVNS. The CDR3 loop spans 16 amino acids. Germline trimming cut 1 base from V and 10 bases from J; bases unmatched to any gene: 10. The CDR3 spells CASSESKLAGVEEQFF. The CDR3 nucleotides read TGTGCCAGCAGTGAATCGAAGCTAGCGGGAGTTGAGGAGCAGTTCTTC.

The table lists this clonotype with many counts. One junction end does not reproduce the germline sequence, and a read error may be involved. The CDR3 bases are TGTGCTAGCAGCCAGGAATGGAACACTGAAGCTTTCTTT. Amino acids: CASSQEWNTEAFF. This sequence joins TRBV7-7 and TRBJ1-1, with unresolved D. CDR3 length: 13 amino acids. CDR1 is SSHAT and CDR2 is FNYEAQ in the germline V gene (reference sequence).

The chain couples TRBV20-1 to TRBJ1-1, with TRBD1 matching 10 bases. J lost 10 bases, V lost 3 bases, and 17 bases had no gene match. Looked up from germline, CDR1 is DFQATT and CDR2 is SNEGSKA (reference sequence). CDR3 length equals 16 residues. The CDR3 DNA reads TGCAGTGCTAGGCCCCCCGGGACAGGGGCGACTAAAGCAGCTTTCTTT. The encoded protein is CSARPPGTGATKAAFF.

This clonotype was seen many times. The chain links TRBV6-5 to TRBJ2-3, with 7 positions matching TRBD2. The trim removed 6 bases at V and 2 bases at J, leaving 5 bases unmatched. This CDR3 region has 14 residues. Looked up from germline, CDR1 is MNHEY and CDR2 is SVGAGI. The CDR3 protein is CASRETSPTDTQYF. The CDR3 DNA is TGTGCCAGCAGGGAGACTAGCCCCACAGATACGCAGTATTTT.

This clonotype was detected many times. The V call is TRBV7-2, the J call TRBJ2-7, with 15 bases that match TRBD2. The CDR3 extends over 17 amino acids. The trim removed 3 bases at V and 5 bases at J, leaving 8 bases unmatched. Per the germline V gene, CDR1 is SGHTA and CDR2 is FQGNSA. DNA for the CDR3: TGTGCCAGCAGCTTCCCCGGGACTAGCGGGAGGAGCCACGAGCAGTACTTC. Translating gives CASSFPGTSGRSHEQYF.

The table lists this clonotype with many counts. V gene TRBV9 combines with J gene TRBJ2-7; maybe TRBD1 (7 bases). The germline gives CDR1 SGDLS, CDR2 YYNGEE. Trimming shortened V by 3 bases and J by 7 bases, and 14 bases separated the two germline ends. The length of the CDR3 is 13 residues. CDR3 in amino acids: CASSDTGEVEQYF. The CDR3 DNA sequence: TGTGCCAGCAGCGACACAGGGGAGGTGGAGCAGTACTTC.

This chain joins TRBV5-1 and TRBJ2-5; TRBD2 aligns across 13 bases. Germline V gene sequence: CDR1 SGHRS, CDR2 YFSETQ. The length of the CDR3 is 15 residues. V was clipped by 5 bases and J by 1 base; unmatched bases: 2. The CDR3 sequence: CASRGTSGTQETQYF. The CDR3 bases are TGCGCCAGCAGGGGGACTAGCGGGACCCAAGAGACCCAGTACTTC.

In its sample, this clonotype was seen many times. This chain connects TRBV20-1 to TRBJ2-3, with TRBD1 matching over 8 bases. Germline CDR1 is DFQATT and CDR2 is SNEGSKA (reference sequence). This CDR3 is built from 12 residues. After removal of 6 bases from V and 6 bases from J, the junction contained 5 bases not matched to a gene. The CDR3 protein is CSAARGPDTQYF. CDR3 DNA sequence: TGCAGTGCGGCCAGGGGGCCCGATACGCAGTATTTT.

This chain's CDR3 is CASSPGTSGRLETQYF. CDR3 DNA sequence: TGCGCCAGCAGCCCTGGGACTAGCGGGAGACTAGAGACCCAGTACTTC. J is TRBJ2-5 and V is TRBV5-1; TRBD2 aligns across 14 bases. This CDR3 has 16 residues. The V segment lost 4 bases and the J segment 4 bases; nucleotides outside the gene matches: 6. Germline CDR1 reads SGHRS; CDR2 reads YFSETQ. The full variable domain, in which reference TRBV5-1 and TRBJ2-5 provide the parts outside the CDR3, is KAGVTQTPRYLIKTRGQQVTLSCSPISGHRSVSWYQQTPGQGLQFLFEYFSETQRNKGNFPGRFSGRQFSNSRSEMNVSTLELGDSALYLCASSPGTSGRLETQYFGPGTRLLVL.

This clonotype was picked up many times. The V and J genes are TRBV7-8 and TRBJ2-7; 8 nucleotides line up with TRBD2. Germline CDR1 SGHVS, CDR2 FQNEAQ. This CDR3 has 13 amino acids. V lost 7 bases, J lost 5 bases, and 7 bases stayed unmatched. CDR3 sequence (DNA): TGTGCCAGCATCCCCGGCGGGGGGAACGAGCAGTACGTC. This codes for CASIPGGGNEQYV.

Many counts were recorded for this clonotype. CDR3 DNA: TGTGCCAGCAGTCCAGACGGGGGGCAGGGCACTGAAGCTTTCTTT. It yields the protein CASSPDGGQGTEAFF. The V call is TRBV12-3 or TRBV12-4, the J call TRBJ1-1; D may be TRBD1 (6 bases). The length of the CDR3 is 15 residues. The ends were cut back, 5 bases at V and 4 bases at J, with 17 bases in the middle.